This paragraph covers one TCR beta chain sequence. What it recognizes is unknown. The CDR3 covers 16 residues. V lost 2 bases, J lost 4 bases, and 18 bases lay in between. This sample is part of a study of beta chain features in type 1 diabetes. Whole-study context: The examined sorted cells totaled over 85,000,000 across samples. Study observations and caveats: A PCR bias possibly favoring shorter templates would apply equally to patients and controls. Moderate but significant shortening of TCRB CDR3s was recorded in all four CD4+ subsets from Type 1 diabetes patients. TCRB repertoires of naive, central memory and Treg cells appeared more similar among patients than among healthy donors.

Since all of the isolated RNA was reverse transcribed, expressed TCRB transcripts were what got sequenced. Sequenced by immunoSEQ multiplex PCR; TCRdb stores in-frame clones only, minus some. The table shows 640,000 or so clones, with about an eighth occurring only once. The V and J genes are TRBV23-1 and TRBJ2-7; D uncertain. TRBV23-1 is an ORF for which the function is uncertain. Material for sequencing was naive CD4+ T cells from blood. This TCR was recovered from a young man with type 1 diabetes. Written as DNA, the CDR3 is TGCGCCAGCAGTCAAGTAGGGCCCACTGTGCAGTACGAGCAGTACTTC. Encoded protein: CASSQVGPTVQYEQYF.